The rows below give T cell receptor beta chains drawn from one sample of a study of T-cell memory formation after mild COVID-19. MiXCR, run by TCRdb on the 5' RACE reads, gives a single entry per CDR3 protein. This table holds 150,000 or so distinct CDR3 sequences, around 13% found once. Specimen: PBMCs or a T cell subset sorted from them (not recorded which). The source of these receptors is an adult woman who had mild COVID-19 (a few samples of this study predate the infection). Cell type and time point are not known. Both conserved end residues are part of each CDR3. A D gene is named only where the DNA matches it firmly. The size of a clone is reported for some rows only, either as once, few or many, or as a class for expanded clones.

CDR3: CASTLAGSGGNEQFF
DNA: TGTGCCAGCACCTTAGCGGGGTCGGGGGGGAATGAGCAGTTCTTC
V: TRBV6-6
J: TRBJ2-1
size: .
D: TRBD2

CDR3: CSGTGGYTGELFF
DNA: TGCAGCGGAACAGGGGGGTACACCGGGGAGCTGTTTTTT
V: TRBV29-1
J: TRBJ2-2
size: few
D: TRBD1

CDR3: CASSLDEGRSYNEQFF
DNA: TGCGCCAGCAGCTTGGATGAGGGGCGCTCCTACAATGAGCAGTTCTTC
V: TRBV5-1
J: TRBJ2-1
size: .
D: .

CDR3: CASSTTGKTGELFF
DNA: TGTGCCAGCAGTACCACAGGGAAAACCGGGGAGCTGTTTTTT
V: TRBV27
J: TRBJ2-2
size: .
D: .

CDR3: CASRQSSTDTQYF
DNA: TGCGCCAGCAGGCAATCTAGCACAGATACGCAGTATTTT
V: TRBV23-1
J: TRBJ2-3
size: few
D: .

CDR3: CASSIGRGMGHEKLFF
DNA: TGTGCCAGCTCCATAGGGAGAGGGATGGGTCATGAAAAACTGTTTTTT
V: TRBV27
J: TRBJ1-4
size: many
D: .

CDR3: CASSLVPASGANVLTF
DNA: TGTGCCAGCAGCTTAGTGCCAGCGTCTGGGGCCAACGTCCTGACTTTC
V: TRBV7-2
J: TRBJ2-6
size: few
D: .

CDR3: CASRLLAGAGFF
DNA: TGTGCCAGCAGGCTACTAGCGGGGGCTGGGTTCTTC
V: TRBV2
J: TRBJ2-1
size: few
D: TRBD2

CDR3: CASSSTVTYEQYF
DNA: TGTGCCAGCAGTTCGACAGTAACCTACGAGCAGTACTTC
V: TRBV27
J: TRBJ2-7
size: .
D: .

CDR3: CASSKQGNEQYF
DNA: TGTGCCAGCAGCAAACAGGGCAACGAGCAGTACTTC
V: TRBV2
J: TRBJ2-7
size: few
D: .

CDR3: CAISPSGGTYNEQFF
DNA: TGTGCCATCAGTCCGTCGGGCGGGACCTACAATGAGCAGTTCTTC
V: TRBV10-3
J: TRBJ2-1
size: .
D: .

CDR3: CASSYSRGGITGELFF
DNA: TGTGCCAGCAGTTACTCGCGAGGGGGCATTACCGGGGAGCTGTTTTTT
V: TRBV6-5
J: TRBJ2-2
size: few
D: TRBD1

CDR3: CASSFRGAYEQYF
DNA: TGTGCCAGCAGCTTCAGGGGGGCGTACGAGCAGTACTTC
V: TRBV12-3/TRBV12-4
J: TRBJ2-7
size: few
D: .

CDR3: CASRYGTESFQPQHF
DNA: TGCGCCAGCAGGTACGGGACAGAGTCGTTTCAGCCCCAGCATTTT
V: TRBV5-1
J: TRBJ1-5
size: many
D: TRBD1

CDR3: CASSPGANYGYTF
DNA: TGCGCCAGCAGCCCCGGGGCTAACTATGGCTACACCTTC
V: TRBV5-1
J: TRBJ1-2
size: .
D: .

CDR3: CASSASGTGPYNEQFF
DNA: TGTGCCAGCAGCGCCTCCGGGACAGGGCCTTACAATGAGCAGTTCTTC
V: TRBV9
J: TRBJ2-1
size: few
D: TRBD1

CDR3: CASSLARQESGAKNIQYF
DNA: TGCGCCAGCAGCTTGGCCAGACAGGAATCGGGGGCCAAAAACATTCAGTACTTC
V: TRBV5-1
J: TRBJ2-4
size: .
D: .

CDR3: CASSPWGNGYTF
DNA: TGTGCCAGCAGCCCATGGGGGAATGGCTACACCTTC
V: TRBV5-4
J: TRBJ1-2
size: few
D: .

CDR3: CASSRGLVDERYF
DNA: TGTGCCAGCAGCCGGGGACTCGTGGACGAGAGGTACTTC
V: TRBV7-2
J: TRBJ2-5
size: few
D: .

CDR3: CASSFGKSGEQYF
DNA: TGTGCCAGCAGCTTTGGGAAGTCTGGCGAGCAGTACTTC
V: TRBV9
J: TRBJ2-7
size: .
D: .

CDR3: CASSLALQGTGELFF
DNA: TGTGCCAGCAGTTTAGCTCTGCAGGGCACCGGGGAGCTGTTTTTT
V: TRBV12-3/TRBV12-4
J: TRBJ2-2
size: .
D: .

CDR3: CASSQGTSGLETQYF
DNA: TGTGCCAGCAGCCAAGGGACTAGCGGGTTGGAGACCCAGTACTTC
V: TRBV3-1
J: TRBJ2-5
size: few
D: TRBD2

CDR3: CASSAGKGWNEQFF
DNA: TGTGCCAGCAGTGCCGGGAAAGGGTGGAATGAGCAGTTCTTC
V: TRBV2
J: TRBJ2-1
size: .
D: .

CDR3: CASSIGWGVQETQYF
DNA: TGTGCCAGCAGTATAGGATGGGGCGTCCAGGAGACCCAGTACTTC
V: TRBV6-2/TRBV6-3
J: TRBJ2-5
size: .
D: .

CDR3: CASSQVGDYLYEQYF
DNA: TGTGCCAGCAGCCAAGTGGGGGACTACCTCTACGAGCAGTACTTC
V: TRBV3-1
J: TRBJ2-7
size: .
D: TRBD2

CDR3: CASSLLGSEAFF
DNA: TGTGCCAGCAGTTTATTGGGGTCTGAAGCTTTCTTT
V: TRBV27
J: TRBJ1-1
size: few
D: .

CDR3: CASSLDIRGTSYNEQFF
DNA: TGCGCCAGCAGCTTGGATATACGCGGGACGTCCTACAATGAGCAGTTCTTC
V: TRBV5-1
J: TRBJ2-1
size: .
D: .

CDR3: CSASGSYNEQFF
DNA: TGCAGTGCTAGCGGCTCCTACAATGAGCAGTTCTTC
V: TRBV20-1
J: TRBJ2-1
size: .
D: .

CDR3: CRRCPGAAGVKTDTQYF
DNA: TGCAGACGTTGCCCTGGGGCAGCGGGGGTTAAGACAGATACGCAGTATTTT
V: TRBV29-1
J: TRBJ2-3
size: few
D: TRBD2

CDR3: CATSGATSGRADTQYF
DNA: TGTGCCACCAGTGGAGCGACTAGCGGGAGGGCAGATACGCAGTATTTT
V: TRBV24-1
J: TRBJ2-3
size: few
D: TRBD2

CDR3: CASSEGTGNTEAFF
DNA: TGTGCCAGCAGTGAAGGGACAGGAAACACTGAAGCTTTCTTT
V: TRBV2
J: TRBJ1-1
size: .
D: TRBD1

CDR3: CSVDGGYNEQFF
DNA: TGCAGCGTTGACGGGGGTTACAATGAGCAGTTCTTC
V: TRBV29-1
J: TRBJ2-1
size: .
D: .

CDR3: CASSHDTVGRYGYTF
DNA: TGTGCCAGCAGCCATGACACCGTGGGACGCTATGGCTACACCTTC
V: TRBV3-1
J: TRBJ1-2
size: .
D: .

CDR3: CASSPRAGVRTDTQYF
DNA: TGTGCCAGCAGCCCGCGAGCGGGAGTAAGAACAGATACGCAGTATTTT
V: TRBV4-2
J: TRBJ2-3
size: .
D: TRBD2

CDR3: CATSPTTGSSYNEQFF
DNA: TGTGCCACCAGCCCAACGACAGGGAGCTCCTACAATGAGCAGTTCTTC
V: TRBV15
J: TRBJ2-1
size: few
D: TRBD1

CDR3: CASSAAQVVIYGYTF
DNA: TGTGCCAGCAGCGCAGCACAGGTTGTCATCTATGGCTACACCTTC
V: TRBV7-9
J: TRBJ1-2
size: few
D: .

CDR3: CASSLDRGLPYEQYF
DNA: TGCGCCAGCAGCTTGGACAGGGGGCTTCCCTACGAGCAGTACTTC
V: TRBV5-1
J: TRBJ2-7
size: many
D: TRBD1

CDR3: CASSVQGGETQYF
DNA: TGTGCCAGCAGCGTACAGGGGGGAGAGACCCAGTACTTC
V: TRBV9
J: TRBJ2-5
size: .
D: .

CDR3: CASSSELGTPNEAFF
DNA: TGTGCCAGCAGTTCGGAACTCGGGACACCCAATGAAGCTTTCTTT
V: TRBV27
J: TRBJ1-1
size: few
D: .

CDR3: CATSEGESYNEQFF
DNA: TGTGCCACCAGTGAAGGGGAGTCCTACAATGAGCAGTTCTTC
V: TRBV24-1
J: TRBJ2-1
size: .
D: .

CDR3: CASSYAAVPYNEQFF
DNA: TGTGCCAGCAGTTACGCCGCGGTTCCCTACAATGAGCAGTTCTTC
V: TRBV6-2/TRBV6-3
J: TRBJ2-1
size: few
D: .

CDR3: CSVEGLGGRGTGELFF
DNA: TGCAGCGTTGAAGGGTTAGGGGGCCGTGGCACCGGGGAGCTGTTTTTT
V: TRBV29-1
J: TRBJ2-2
size: few
D: TRBD1

CDR3: CASSPILAGSETQYF
DNA: TGTGCCAGCTCACCGATTCTAGCGGGGAGCGAGACCCAGTACTTC
V: TRBV18
J: TRBJ2-5
size: .
D: TRBD2

CDR3: CASSQADRGKANYGYTF
DNA: TGCGCCAGCAGCCAAGCAGACCGGGGTAAAGCTAACTATGGCTACACCTTC
V: TRBV4-3
J: TRBJ1-2
size: few
D: .

CDR3: CASTQTSGGAREQFF
DNA: TGTGCCAGCACCCAGACTAGCGGGGGGGCACGTGAGCAGTTCTTC
V: TRBV2
J: TRBJ2-1
size: few
D: TRBD2

CDR3: CSARGPQRRSSYEQYF
DNA: TGCAGTGCTAGAGGGCCTCAGCGGAGGAGCTCCTACGAGCAGTACTTC
V: TRBV20-1
J: TRBJ2-7
size: .
D: .

CDR3: CSALENRGMGTGELFF
DNA: TGCAGTGCCCTCGAGAACAGGGGGATGGGAACCGGGGAGCTGTTTTTT
V: TRBV20-1
J: TRBJ2-2
size: few
D: TRBD1

CDR3: CSVEEGLSRVEAFF
DNA: TGCAGCGTTGAAGAGGGCTTGAGTCGAGTTGAAGCTTTCTTT
V: TRBV29-1
J: TRBJ1-1
size: .
D: .

CDR3: CASSPRLAPEPADTQYF
DNA: TGTGCCAGCAGCCCCCGGCTAGCGCCCGAGCCGGCAGATACGCAGTATTTT
V: TRBV7-2
J: TRBJ2-3
size: few
D: .

CDR3: CASSLGLAGVDEQYF
DNA: TGTGCCAGCAGTTTGGGACTAGCGGGAGTGGACGAGCAGTACTTC
V: TRBV6-2/TRBV6-3
J: TRBJ2-7
size: .
D: TRBD2

CDR3: CASSFPGQGNNSPLHF
DNA: TGTGCCAGCAGTTTTCCGGGACAGGGAAATAATTCACCCCTCCACTTT
V: TRBV12-3/TRBV12-4
J: TRBJ1-6
size: few
D: TRBD1

CDR3: CASSLAAVDSGNTIYF
DNA: TGTGCCAGCAGCTTAGCCGCGGTGGACTCTGGAAACACCATATATTTT
V: TRBV7-6
J: TRBJ1-3
size: few
D: .

CDR3: CASSLMGEGAGINTEAFF
DNA: TGTGCCAGCAGCTTAATGGGCGAGGGGGCGGGGATTAACACTGAAGCTTTCTTT
V: TRBV7-3
J: TRBJ1-1
size: .
D: TRBD1

CDR3: CASSAIGGTDTQYF
DNA: TGTGCCAGCAGCGCCATCGGGGGGACAGATACGCAGTATTTT
V: TRBV7-3
J: TRBJ2-3
size: .
D: TRBD2

CDR3: CASALRTSGLGNEQFF
DNA: TGTGCCAGCGCCCTTAGGACTAGCGGGTTAGGGAATGAGCAGTTCTTC
V: TRBV11-3
J: TRBJ2-1
size: few
D: TRBD2

CDR3: CASRTGYSNTEAFF
DNA: TGTGCCAGCAGAACGGGATACTCAAACACTGAAGCTTTCTTT
V: TRBV6-5
J: TRBJ1-1
size: few
D: .